This TCR beta chain was identified in a study of identical twins. There are a few counts of this clonotype. What it binds is not known. In TCRdb, the 5' RACE reads were re-called with MiXCR into one record per CDR3 protein. The profile covers 350,000 to 450,000 distinct CDR3 sequences, with around 20% appearing a single time and approximately 12% taken by the ten largest. The CDR3 loop spans 15 amino acids. V lost 2 bases and J 0 bases, leaving 8 bases between the germline ends. The germline V gene has CDR1 SGHRS and CDR2 YFSETQ. Broader study findings: Invariant populations such as MAIT and iNKT cells could partly muddle zero-insertion analyses.

The sequence was obtained from a man aged 45 to 65 in good health. V and J are TRBV5-1 and TRBJ2-2; the D is unclear. The specimen was naive T cells sorted from blood. The CDR3 region has the DNA TGCGCCAGCAGCTTCCAAAGTCCGAACACCGGGGAGCTGTTTTTT. Protein product: CASSFQSPNTGELFF.